The 16 T cell receptor beta chains listed next were all sequenced from one sample in a study of cytomegalovirus exposure and HLA in healthy donors. 13 Jbeta primers and 60 Vbeta primers were used for the PCR. Assay: immunoSEQ multiplex PCR; the TCRdb copy retains only in-frame clones and omits some. The sample lists about 150,000 clones, 70% to 80% occurring once. Material for sequencing was PBMCs. The origin of the receptors is a man in his forties in good health and CMV-seropositive.

This clone has only a few counts. The V gene is TRBV18, the J gene TRBJ1-1, with D uncertain. Trimming pared 0 bases from V and 5 bases from J, leaving 19 bases between. This CDR3 has 17 residues. Germline V gives CDR1 KGHSH, CDR2 LQKENI. CDR3 sequence (DNA): TGTGCCAGCTCACCACCGAATTTAAGGAGGATGGAGACTGAAGCTTTCTTT. Protein: CASSPPNLRRMETEAFF.

The rearrangement links TRBV5-6 to TRBJ2-7, with D unresolved. Between the trimmed V and J ends, which lost 0 bases and 3 bases, there was a span of 10 bases. The CDR3 runs 14 residues. Germline V gene lookup returns CDR1 SGHDT and CDR2 YYEEEE. CDR3 loop: CASSLAGNLYEQYF. The DNA of the CDR3 is TGTGCCAGCAGCTTGGCCGGTAACCTCTACGAGCAGTACTTC.

The chain has TRBV4-1 and TRBJ2-3; 10 nucleotides match TRBD2. This CDR3 comprises 17 residues. Germline assignment: CDR1 MGHRA and CDR2 YSYEKL. With V trimmed by 0 bases and J by 4 bases, 7 bases remained unmatched. The CDR3, as DNA: TGCGCCAGCAGCCAAGATGGGAGCGGGAGGGCTGCAGATACGCAGTATTTT. Protein sequence: CASSQDGSGRAADTQYF.

This clone came up once. V is TRBV5-1 and J is TRBJ1-2, with D hard to call. Germline V gene data show CDR1 as SGHRS and CDR2 as YFSETQ. V shed 4 bases and J shed 8 bases, with 18 bases lying between them. The CDR3 totals 14 residues. CDR3 nucleotide sequence: TGCGCCAGCAGCCCGGACTTAGACGGCCCAGGCTACACCTTC. Residues: CASSPDLDGPGYTF.

This sequence joins TRBV7-3 and TRBJ2-1; tentative D call: TRBD2 (6 bases). Trimming left V 0 bases short and J 3 bases short, with 9 bases between. CDR1 and CDR2 (germline): SGHTA, FQGTGA. The CDR3 consists of 15 residues. The CDR3 loop is CASSLTARGYNEQFF. CDR3 coding DNA: TGTGCCAGCAGCTTAACGGCGCGGGGCTACAATGAGCAGTTCTTC.

This clone was observed a single time. This chain joins TRBV5-4 and TRBJ2-5; the D gene is possibly TRBD2 (7 bases). The V and J ends lost 3 bases and 2 bases respectively, with 20 bases between them. CDR3 length: 17 amino acids. Germline V CDR1 and CDR2: SGHNT, YYREEE (reference sequence). CDR3 DNA: TGTGCCAGCAGCTCATCCCGGGGGGCGCGGGGGCAAGAGACCCAGTACTTC. Protein product: CASSSSRGARGQETQYF.

V is TRBV27 and J is TRBJ2-1; D possibly corresponds to TRBD1 (6 bases). Germline CDR1 is MNHEY and CDR2 is SMNVEV (reference sequence). Between the trimmed V and J ends, which lost 2 bases and 13 bases, there was a span of 18 bases. This CDR3 region has 14 residues. CDR3 sequence reads: CASSLQAAGVDQFF. The CDR3 coding sequence is TGTGCCAGCAGTTTACAAGCAGCAGGGGTGGATCAGTTCTTC.

The V gene is TRBV15, the J gene TRBJ1-2; D unresolved. The CDR3 is 14 amino acids. In germline, CDR1 is LNHNV, CDR2 YYDKDF (reference sequence). V was clipped by 3 bases and J by 6 bases, with 14 bases between them. The chain's CDR3 is CATSSLGRSDGYTF. For the CDR3, the DNA is TGTGCCACCAGCAGTTTAGGGAGGTCAGATGGCTACACCTTC.

The CDR3 loop is CASSSAQGRRNTIYF. Written as DNA, the CDR3 is TGTGCCAGCAGCTCGGCACAGGGGCGGCGAAACACCATATATTTT. This chain joins TRBV11-2 and TRBJ1-3; TRBD1 matches 7 bases. V was pared by 4 bases and J by 5 bases, with 8 bases of the junction left unmatched. This CDR3 has 15 residues. Germline CDR1 is SGHAT and CDR2 is FQNNGV.

This chain links TRBV28 with TRBJ1-2, with 8 bases aligning to TRBD1. This CDR3 has 14 amino acids. Germline V CDR1 and CDR2: MDHEN, SYDVKM. The J segment lost 7 bases and the V segment lost 6 bases, leaving 10 bases of the junction unmatched. CDR3 loop: CASRLPQGAGGYTF. For the CDR3, the DNA is TGTGCCAGCAGACTCCCTCAGGGGGCGGGTGGCTACACCTTC.

The chain links TRBV7-2 to TRBJ2-3; tentative D call: TRBD2 (5 bases). V lost 2 bases, J lost 0 bases, and 9 bases lay in between. Germline CDR1 is SGHTA and CDR2 is FQGNSA. The CDR3 loop spans 15 amino acids. CDR3 coding DNA: TGTGCCAGCAGCTTACACCCGGGGAGCACAGATACGCAGTATTTT. It translates to CASSLHPGSTDTQYF.

The J gene is TRBJ1-1, the V gene TRBV28; D gene unclear. Germline V gene data show CDR1 as MDHEN and CDR2 as SYDVKM. This CDR3 comprises 14 residues. V was clipped by 3 bases and J by 1 base, with 9 bases between them. The CDR3 nucleotides are TGTGCCAGCAGTTTTTGGCAGGAGAACACTGAAGCTTTCTTT. This codes for CASSFWQENTEAFF. Based on the CDR3 plus reference TRBV28 and TRBJ1-1, the full variable domain is DVKVTQSSRYLVKRTGEKVFLECVQDMDHENMFWYRQDPGLGLRLIYFSYDVKMKEKGDIPEGYSVSREKKERFSLILESASTNQTSMYLCASSFWQENTEAFFGQGTRLTVV.

V and J are TRBV7-6 and TRBJ2-5; TRBD1 aligns across 8 bases. CDR3 length: 15 residues. Losses at the gene ends were 5 bases for V and 1 base for J; bases not matched to a gene: 6. The V gene's germline CDR1 is SGHVS and CDR2 FNYEAQ. The chain's CDR3 is CASSGTGDFQETQYF. In DNA form, the CDR3 reads TGTGCCAGCAGCGGGACAGGCGACTTCCAAGAGACCCAGTACTTC.

The chain is built from TRBV10-3 and TRBJ2-3, with 16 bases fitting TRBD2. CDR1 ENHRY and CDR2 SYGVKD come from the germline V gene. The V segment lost 6 bases and the J segment 4 bases; nucleotides outside the gene matches: 4. This CDR3 spans 16 amino acids. In DNA, the CDR3 is TGTGCCATCAGCAGGGGGACTAGCGGGAGGGCAGATACGCAGTATTTT. Translating it yields CAISRGTSGRADTQYF.

This chain links TRBV6-5 with TRBJ1-4; D not certain. V dropped 6 bases and J dropped 4 bases, with 15 bases sitting between them. Germline V CDR1 and CDR2: MNHEY, SVGAGI. This CDR3 is built from 15 residues. CDR3 loop: CASRNRGGSNEKLFF. CDR3 nucleotide sequence: TGTGCCAGCAGAAATCGGGGTGGGAGTAATGAAAAACTGTTTTTT.

The chain has TRBV10-2 and TRBJ2-7, with TRBD1 identical over 7 bases. J lost 1 base, V lost 10 bases, and 4 bases had no gene match. This CDR3 is 12 amino acids long. Germline V gives CDR1 WSHSY, CDR2 SAAADI. CDR3 DNA: TGCGCCACCGGACAGGTGTCCTACGAGCAGTACTTC. Encoded protein: CATGQVSYEQYF.